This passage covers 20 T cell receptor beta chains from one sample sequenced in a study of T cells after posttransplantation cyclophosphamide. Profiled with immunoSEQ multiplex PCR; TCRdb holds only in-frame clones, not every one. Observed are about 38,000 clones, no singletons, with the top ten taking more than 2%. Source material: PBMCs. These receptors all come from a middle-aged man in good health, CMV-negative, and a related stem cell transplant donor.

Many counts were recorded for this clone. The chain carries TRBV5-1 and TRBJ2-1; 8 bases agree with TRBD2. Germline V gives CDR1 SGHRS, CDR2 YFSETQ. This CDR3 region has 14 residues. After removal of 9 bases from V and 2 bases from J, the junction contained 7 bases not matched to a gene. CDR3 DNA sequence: TGCGCCACATCCCCGGGGGGGGCCTACAATGAGCAGTTCTTC. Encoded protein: CATSPGGAYNEQFF.

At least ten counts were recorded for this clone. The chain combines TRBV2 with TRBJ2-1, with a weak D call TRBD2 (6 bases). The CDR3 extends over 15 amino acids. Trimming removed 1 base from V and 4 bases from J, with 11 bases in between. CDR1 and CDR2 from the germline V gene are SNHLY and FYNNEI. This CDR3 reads CASSEGGGPYNEQFF. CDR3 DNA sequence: TGTGCCAGCAGTGAAGGGGGAGGCCCATACAATGAGCAGTTCTTC.

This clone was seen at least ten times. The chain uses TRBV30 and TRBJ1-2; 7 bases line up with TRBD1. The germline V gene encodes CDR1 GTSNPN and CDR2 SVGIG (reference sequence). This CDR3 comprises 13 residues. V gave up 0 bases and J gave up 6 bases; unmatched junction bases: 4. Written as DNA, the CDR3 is TGTGCCTGGAGTGTACAGGGGACTGATGGCTACACCTTC. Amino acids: CAWSVQGTDGYTF.

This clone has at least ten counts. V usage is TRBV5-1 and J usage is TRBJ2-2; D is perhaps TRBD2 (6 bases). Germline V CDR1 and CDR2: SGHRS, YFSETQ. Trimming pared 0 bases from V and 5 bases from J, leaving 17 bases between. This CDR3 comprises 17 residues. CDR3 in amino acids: CASSLAGGVLGTGELFF. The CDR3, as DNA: TGCGCCAGCAGCTTGGCCGGCGGGGTCCTCGGTACCGGGGAGCTGTTTTTT.

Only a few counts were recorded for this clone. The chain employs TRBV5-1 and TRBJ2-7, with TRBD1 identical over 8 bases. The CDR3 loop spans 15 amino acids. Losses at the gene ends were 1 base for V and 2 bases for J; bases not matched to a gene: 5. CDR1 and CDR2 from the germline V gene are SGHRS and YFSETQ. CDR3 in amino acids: CASSLKTGGTYEQYF. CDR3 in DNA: TGCGCCAGCAGCTTGAAAACAGGGGGTACCTACGAGCAGTACTTC.

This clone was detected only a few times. The CDR3 reads CASSDGTSGNQETQYF. The CDR3 nucleotides are TGTGCCAGCAGTGACGGGACTAGCGGGAACCAAGAGACCCAGTACTTC. The rearrangement joins TRBV6-1 to TRBJ2-5; 13 positions agree with TRBD2. V was clipped by 3 bases and J by 0 bases; unmatched bases: 1. Germline V gene sequence: CDR1 MNHNS, CDR2 SASEGT. CDR3 length equals 16 residues.

The CDR3 DNA reads as TGTGCCAGCAGCTGGGGGGGACTAGCGGTTCAAGAGACCCAGTACTTC. This gives the protein CASSWGGLAVQETQYF. J is TRBJ2-5 and V is TRBV5-4; TRBD2 matches at 11 bases. The V gene's germline CDR1 is SGHNT and CDR2 YYREEE (reference sequence). J gave up 2 bases and V 3 bases, and 6 bases lay outside the gene matches. The CDR3 is 16 amino acids.

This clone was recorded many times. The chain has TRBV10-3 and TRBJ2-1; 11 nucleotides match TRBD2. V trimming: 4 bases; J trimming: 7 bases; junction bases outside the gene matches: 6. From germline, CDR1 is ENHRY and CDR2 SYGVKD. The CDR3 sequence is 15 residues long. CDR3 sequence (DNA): TGTGCCATCAGTGGGACTAGCGGGTCCCCTAATGAGCAGTTCTTC. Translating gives CAISGTSGSPNEQFF.

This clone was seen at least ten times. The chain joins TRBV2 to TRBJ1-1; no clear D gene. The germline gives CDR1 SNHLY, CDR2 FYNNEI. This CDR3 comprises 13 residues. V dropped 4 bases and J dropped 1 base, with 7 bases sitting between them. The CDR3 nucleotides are TGTGCCAGCAGTGGTTACAGGAACACTGAAGCTTTCTTT. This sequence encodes CASSGYRNTEAFF.

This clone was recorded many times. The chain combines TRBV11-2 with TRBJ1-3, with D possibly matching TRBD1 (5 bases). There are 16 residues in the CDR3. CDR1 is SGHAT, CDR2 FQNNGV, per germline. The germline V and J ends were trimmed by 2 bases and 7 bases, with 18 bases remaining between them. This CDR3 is CASSLTGTAFWNTIYF. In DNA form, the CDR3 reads TGTGCCAGCAGCTTAACCGGGACTGCTTTTTGGAACACCATATATTTT.

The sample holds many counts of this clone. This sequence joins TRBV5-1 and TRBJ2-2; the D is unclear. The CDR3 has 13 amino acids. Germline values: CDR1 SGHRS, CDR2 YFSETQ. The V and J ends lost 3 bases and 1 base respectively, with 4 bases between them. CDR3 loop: CASSSMNTGELFF. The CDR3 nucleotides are TGCGCCAGCAGCTCCATGAACACCGGGGAGCTGTTTTTT.

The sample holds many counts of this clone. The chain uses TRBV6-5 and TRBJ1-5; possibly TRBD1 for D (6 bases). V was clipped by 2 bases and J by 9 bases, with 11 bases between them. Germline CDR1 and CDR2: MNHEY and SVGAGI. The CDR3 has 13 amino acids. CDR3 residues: CASSYGPDRPQHF. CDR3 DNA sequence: TGTGCCAGCAGTTACGGACCGGACAGGCCCCAGCATTTT.

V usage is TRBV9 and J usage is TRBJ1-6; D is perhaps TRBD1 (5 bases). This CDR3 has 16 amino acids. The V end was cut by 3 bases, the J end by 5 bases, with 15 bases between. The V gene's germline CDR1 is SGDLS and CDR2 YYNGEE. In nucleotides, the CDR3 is TGTGCCAGCAGCGCCCACCCTCAAGGGGATAATTCACCCCTCCACTTT. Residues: CASSAHPQGDNSPLHF.

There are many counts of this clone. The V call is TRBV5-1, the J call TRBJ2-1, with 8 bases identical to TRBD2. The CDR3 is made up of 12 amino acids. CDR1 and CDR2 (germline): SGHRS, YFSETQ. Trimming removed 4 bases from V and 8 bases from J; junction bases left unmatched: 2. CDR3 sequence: CASSGTSYEQFF. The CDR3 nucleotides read TGCGCCAGCAGCGGGACTAGTTATGAGCAGTTCTTC.

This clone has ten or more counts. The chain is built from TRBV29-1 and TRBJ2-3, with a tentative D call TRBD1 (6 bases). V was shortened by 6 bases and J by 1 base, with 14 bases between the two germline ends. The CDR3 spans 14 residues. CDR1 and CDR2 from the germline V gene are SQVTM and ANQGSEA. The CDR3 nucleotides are TGCAGCGTGAGAAGAGGGGGAGGCACAGATACGCAGTATTTT. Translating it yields CSVRRGGGTDTQYF.

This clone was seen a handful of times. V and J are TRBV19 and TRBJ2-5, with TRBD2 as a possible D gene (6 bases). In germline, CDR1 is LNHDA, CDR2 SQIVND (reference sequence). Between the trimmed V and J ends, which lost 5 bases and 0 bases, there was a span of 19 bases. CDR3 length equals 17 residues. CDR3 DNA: TGTGCCAGTAGTCCTGAATATAGCGGATGGTACCAAGAGACCCAGTACTTC. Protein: CASSPEYSGWYQETQYF.

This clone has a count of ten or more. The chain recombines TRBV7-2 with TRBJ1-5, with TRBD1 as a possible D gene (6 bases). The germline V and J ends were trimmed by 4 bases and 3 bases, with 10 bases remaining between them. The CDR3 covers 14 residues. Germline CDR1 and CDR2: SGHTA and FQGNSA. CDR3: CASSYRASNQPQHF. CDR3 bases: TGTGCCAGCAGCTACAGGGCCTCCAATCAGCCCCAGCATTTT.

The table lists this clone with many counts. CDR3 sequence reads: CASSETLGPQGTQYF. The CDR3 DNA reads as TGTGCCAGCAGCGAGACCTTAGGACCTCAGGGGACCCAGTACTTC. This sequence joins TRBV7-3 and TRBJ2-5; tentative D call: TRBD1 (5 bases). V lost 5 bases and J 7 bases, leaving 20 bases between the germline ends. The germline V gene has CDR1 SGHTA and CDR2 FQGTGA. The CDR3 sequence is 15 residues long.

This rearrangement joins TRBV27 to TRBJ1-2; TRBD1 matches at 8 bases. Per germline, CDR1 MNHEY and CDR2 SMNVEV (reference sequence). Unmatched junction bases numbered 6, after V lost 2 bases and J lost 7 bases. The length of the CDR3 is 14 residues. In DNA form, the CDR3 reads TGTGCCAGCAGTTTAGCAGGGGGCGCTTTTGGCTACACCTTC. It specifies CASSLAGGAFGYTF.

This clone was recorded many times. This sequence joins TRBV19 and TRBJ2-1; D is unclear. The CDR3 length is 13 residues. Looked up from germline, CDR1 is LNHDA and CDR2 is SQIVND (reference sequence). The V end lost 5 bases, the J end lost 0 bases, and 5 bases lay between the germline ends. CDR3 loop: CASSSNSYNEQFF. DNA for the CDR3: TGTGCCAGTAGTTCAAACTCCTACAATGAGCAGTTCTTC.